Listed below are T cell receptor beta chains from one sample, sequenced in a study of regulatory T cells in long-lasting Graves disease. MiXCR, run by TCRdb on the multiplex PCR reads, gives a single entry per CDR3 protein. The table lists nearly 350,000 distinct CDR3 sequences, about 18% of them singletons, with 25% to 35% in the top ten. The starting material was peripheral blood mononuclear cells (PBMCs), obtained when the disease was refractory, from a patient treated with antithyroid drugs. The receptors were gathered from a female donor with Graves disease. Each CDR3 is given with its conserved first and last residue. A D gene is named only where the DNA matches it firmly. Clone size appears in some rows only: once, few, many, or a class for an expanded clone.

d_gene | j_gene | v_gene | abundance | CDR3aa | CDR3nt
NA | TRBJ1-1 | TRBV30 | NA | CAWRSRAGMNTEAFF | TGTGCCTGGAGATCCCGGGCCGGGATGAACACTGAAGCTTTCTTT
NA | TRBJ1-2 | TRBV5-1 | many | CASSSNQPTVGGYTF | TGCGCCAGCAGCTCCAACCAACCCACAGTGGGGGGCTACACCTTC
NA | TRBJ1-1 | TRBV19 | NA | CASSMKRWSEAFF | TGTGCCAGTAGTATGAAGAGGTGGTCTGAAGCTTTCTTT
TRBD2 | TRBJ2-7 | TRBV7-2 | many | CASSLASSGVSEQYF | TGTGCCAGCAGCTTAGCCTCTAGCGGGGTGTCCGAGCAGTACTTC
TRBD1 | TRBJ1-1 | TRBV11-1 | many | CASSYTGGRTEAFF | TGTGCCAGCAGCTACACAGGGGGAAGAACTGAAGCTTTCTTT
NA | TRBJ2-2 | TRBV27 | NA | CASSPLGAGELFF | TGTGCCAGCAGTCCCCTGGGGGCCGGGGAGCTGTTTTTT
TRBD1 | TRBJ2-5 | TRBV24-1 | few | CATSDFGRTGGKETQYF | TGTGCCACCAGTGATTTCGGAAGGACAGGGGGAAAAGAGACCCAGTACTTC
NA | TRBJ1-1 | TRBV6-1 | few | CASSKTQGKAFF | TGTGCCAGCAGCAAAACTCAGGGCAAGGCTTTCTTT
NA | TRBJ1-5 | TRBV3-1 | many | CASSQGWRKGRIVQPQHF | TGTGCCAGCAGCCAGGGCTGGAGGAAAGGGAGGATAGTTCAGCCCCAGCATTTT
NA | TRBJ2-2 | TRBV6-1 | many | CASLGRTTGELFF | TGTGCCAGCCTGGGGCGTACCACCGGGGAGCTGTTTTTT
NA | TRBJ1-4 | TRBV11-2 | many | CASSLEARLGEKLFF | TGTGCCAGCAGCTTAGAGGCCCGACTGGGTGAAAAACTGTTTTTT
NA | TRBJ1-5 | TRBV19 | NA | CASSTQPRRDQPQHF | TGTGCCAGTAGTACCCAACCACGGAGGGATCAGCCCCAGCATTTT
NA | TRBJ2-1 | TRBV11-3 | NA | CASSTLTRNEQFF | TGTGCCAGCAGCACACTGACTAGAAATGAGCAGTTCTTC
NA | TRBJ2-4 | TRBV2 | many | CASIEDRLAKNIQYF | TGTGCCAGCATCGAGGACAGACTAGCCAAAAACATTCAGTACTTC
NA | TRBJ2-7 | TRBV2 | many | CASSVQGSYEQYF | TGTGCCAGCAGTGTACAGGGTTCCTACGAGCAGTACTTC
TRBD2 | TRBJ2-7 | TRBV20-1 | many | CSARDGLAGRGEQYF | TGCAGTGCTAGGGACGGACTAGCGGGGAGGGGTGAGCAGTACTTC
NA | TRBJ2-5 | TRBV4-3 | NA | CASTFRWAPGETQYF | TGCGCCAGCACATTCCGTTGGGCGCCGGGGGAGACCCAGTACTTC
NA | TRBJ2-5 | TRBV20-1 | many | CSAKGQGGVVETQYF | TGCAGTGCTAAAGGACAGGGAGGGGTGGTAGAGACCCAGTACTTC
NA | TRBJ2-5 | TRBV20-1 | many | CSASSRLVETQYF | TGCAGTGCTAGTTCTCGCCTGGTGGAGACCCAGTACTTC
NA | TRBJ1-4 | TRBV3-1 | many | CASSQGIRNEKLFF | TGTGCCAGCAGCCAAGGGATTCGCAATGAAAAACTGTTTTTT
NA | TRBJ2-7 | TRBV27 | NA | CPSSLASFHYEQYF | TGTCCCAGCAGTTTGGCCAGTTTTCACTACGAGCAGTACTTC
NA | TRBJ2-6 | TRBV19 | many | CASSSLGEAAGANVLTF | TGTGCCAGTAGTTCCCTGGGGGAGGCGGCCGGGGCCAACGTCCTGACTTTC
NA | TRBJ2-2 | TRBV7-9 | few | CASSFTRVVNTGELFF | TGTGCCAGCAGCTTCACTCGGGTGGTGAACACCGGGGAGCTGTTTTTT
TRBD2 | TRBJ2-5 | TRBV29-1 | NA | CSMEGGPRETQYF | TGCAGCATGGAGGGAGGGCCTCGGGAGACCCAGTACTTC
NA | TRBJ1-5 | TRBV19 | few | CASTEGSGNQPQHF | TGTGCCAGTACCGAGGGGTCTGGCAATCAGCCCCAGCATTTT
NA | TRBJ2-1 | TRBV11-2 | NA | CASSLWAGNYNEQFF | TGTGCCAGCAGCTTATGGGCAGGAAACTACAATGAGCAGTTCTTC
NA | TRBJ2-2 | TRBV12-5 | NA | CASGSTGSNTGELFF | TGTGCTAGTGGTTCGACCGGGAGTAACACCGGGGAGCTGTTTTTT
NA | TRBJ1-2 | TRBV5-1 | few | CASSRGQDYGYTF | TGCGCCAGCAGCCGGGGACAAGACTATGGCTACACCTTC
TRBD2 | TRBJ2-7 | TRBV13 | many | CASSLEESGSSYEQYF | TGTGCCAGCAGCTTAGAGGAGAGCGGGAGCTCCTACGAGCAGTACTTC
TRBD1 | TRBJ2-5 | TRBV11-2 | NA | CASSSPGQGIFFGTQYF | TGTGCCAGCAGCTCCCCGGGACAGGGGATCTTTTTTGGGACCCAGTACTTC
TRBD1 | TRBJ2-7 | TRBV11-3 | many | CASSSSPWTGLSYEQYF | TGTGCCAGCAGCTCCTCCCCATGGACAGGGCTCTCCTACGAGCAGTACTTC
TRBD1 | TRBJ1-2 | TRBV4-1 | NA | CASSQGTGAGYGYTF | TGCGCCAGCAGCCAAGGGACAGGGGCTGGCTATGGCTACACCTTC
NA | TRBJ1-5 | TRBV11-2 | many | CASTPGEGDQPQHF | TGTGCCAGCACCCCCGGAGAGGGGGATCAGCCCCAGCATTTT
NA | TRBJ1-6 | TRBV7-9 | many | CASSLGRDSPLHF | TGCGCCAGCAGCTTGGGACGGGACTCACCCCTCCACTTT
TRBD1 | TRBJ1-2 | TRBV7-9 | many | CASSVGTGEEYFYGYTF | TGTGCCAGCAGCGTAGGGACAGGGGAGGAGTACTTCTATGGCTACACCTTC
NA | TRBJ2-5 | TRBV5-1 | few | CASSSAIQETQYF | TGCGCCAGCAGCTCGGCGATCCAAGAGACCCAGTACTTC
NA | TRBJ1-2 | TRBV12-3/TRBV12-4 | few | CASSVEEGGMFGYTF | TGTGCCAGCAGCGTAGAAGAAGGGGGGATGTTTGGCTACACCTTC
TRBD1 | TRBJ2-1 | TRBV24-1 | few | CATSGLRQGVHNEQFF | TGTGCCACCAGTGGGCTAAGACAGGGGGTCCACAATGAGCAGTTCTTC
NA | TRBJ2-3 | TRBV7-2 | NA | CASSLRPYSDTQYF | TGTGCCAGCAGCTTAAGGCCTTACTCCGATACGCAGTATTTT